A single sample is the source of the 29 T cell receptor beta chains below, sequenced in a study of T cells in Graves' hyperthyroidism and ophthalmopathy. TCR beta CDR3 sequences were amplified from RNA transcripts. HTBI primers were employed in a first-round RT-PCR of the TCR CDR3. MiXCR, run by TCRdb on the multiplex PCR reads, gives a single entry per CDR3 protein. The sample carries approximately 400,000 distinct CDR3 sequences, roughly 13% recorded once. The specimen sequenced was blood. The receptors shown here come from an older woman with Graves' hyperthyroidism.

This clonotype was observed at least ten times. The V and J genes are TRBV7-9 and TRBJ2-1, with a tentative D call TRBD2 (5 bases). Germline CDR1 reads SEHNR; CDR2 reads FQNEAQ (reference sequence). The CDR3 is 14 amino acids. Trimming stripped 4 bases from V and 5 bases from J, with 12 bases between. The CDR3: CASSYTRFDNEQFF. CDR3 coding DNA: TGTGCCAGCAGCTATACTAGATTCGACAATGAGCAGTTCTTC.

This clonotype was seen more than once but under ten times. The chain recombines TRBV19 with TRBJ2-7, with 11 bases fitting TRBD2. This CDR3 region has 15 residues. The ends lost 3 bases at V and 2 bases at J; junction bases unmatched: 3. Germline-derived CDR1 and CDR2 are LNHDA and SQIVND (reference sequence). The CDR3 nucleotides read TGTGCCAGTAGTATTGGACTAGCGGGCGCCTACGAGCAGTACTTC. Amino acids: CASSIGLAGAYEQYF.

The chain recombines TRBV2 with TRBJ1-6; tentative D call: TRBD1 (6 bases). The CDR3 runs 18 residues. The germline V and J ends were trimmed by 7 bases and 7 bases, with 26 bases remaining between them. CDR1 and CDR2 (germline): SNHLY, FYNNEI. The CDR3 bases are TGTGCCAGCAAAGGGAGTCACTCGGGCGGGGGGGGCAATTCACCCCTCCACTTT. Translating it yields CASKGSHSGGGGNSPLHF.

This clonotype was detected ten times or more. The chain couples TRBV12-3 or TRBV12-4 to TRBJ2-1, with 7 bases aligning to TRBD2. This CDR3 has 16 residues. Losses at the gene ends were 6 bases for V and 2 bases for J; bases not matched to a gene: 10. The CDR3 DNA reads as TGTGCCAGCAGCATATTCGGGACTACAGCCTACAATGAGCAGTTCTTC. Protein product: CASSIFGTTAYNEQFF.

The chain couples TRBV7-2 to TRBJ1-1; no definite D call. Trimming left V 0 bases short and J 5 bases short, with 13 bases between. Germline loops: CDR1 SGHTA, CDR2 FQGNSA. This CDR3 spans 15 amino acids. CDR3 coding DNA: TGTGCCAGCAGCTTAGCGACCGGGCTAAGAACTGAAGCTTTCTTT. As protein: CASSLATGLRTEAFF.

This clonotype was counted at least ten times. The chain links TRBV5-1 to TRBJ2-3; D unclear. This CDR3 is 15 amino acids long. V was cut by 0 bases and J by 1 base, with 9 bases left in between. Germline CDR1 SGHRS, CDR2 YFSETQ. The CDR3 loop is CASSLGQRRTDTQYF. CDR3 sequence (DNA): TGCGCCAGCAGCTTGGGGCAGCGCCGCACAGATACGCAGTATTTT. Looking up the rest from reference TRBV5-1 and TRBJ2-3 gives the full variable domain: KAGVTQTPRYLIKTRGQQVTLSCSPISGHRSVSWYQQTPGQGLQFLFEYFSETQRNKGNFPGRFSGRQFSNSRSEMNVSTLELGDSALYLCASSLGQRRTDTQYFGPGTRLTVL.

This clonotype was observed at least ten times. This rearrangement joins TRBV5-1 to TRBJ2-7; D perhaps matches TRBD1 (6 bases). Per the germline V gene, CDR1 is SGHRS and CDR2 is YFSETQ. The V end was cut by 2 bases, the J end by 6 bases, with 15 bases between. This CDR3 has 14 residues. In DNA, the CDR3 is TGCGCCAGCAGCTTTGGACAGCCGGAGTTCGAGCAGTACTTC. Protein product: CASSFGQPEFEQYF.

This clonotype was observed many times. The CDR3 DNA follows: TGTGCCAGCGGAGGGAGGGGGCGGCACAATGAGCAGTTCTTC. It specifies CASGGRGRHNEQFF. The rearrangement uses TRBV13 and TRBJ2-1; possibly TRBD1 or TRBD2 for D (7 bases each). CDR3 length equals 14 residues. The V end lost 8 bases, the J end lost 5 bases, and 16 bases lay between the germline ends. CDR1 and CDR2 from the germline V gene are PRHDT and FYEKMQ (reference sequence).

This clonotype was seen ten or more times. This sequence joins TRBV20-1 and TRBJ2-3, with 8 bases fitting TRBD2. Germline loops: CDR1 DFQATT, CDR2 SNEGSKA (reference sequence). The J segment lost 0 bases and the V segment lost 5 bases, leaving 7 bases of the junction unmatched. The CDR3 contains 15 residues. The CDR3 coding sequence is TGCAGTGCTCACGCGCGACTAGCGAGCACAGATACGCAGTATTTT. Translated: CSAHARLASTDTQYF.

A few counts support this clonotype. The V gene is TRBV5-1, the J gene TRBJ2-2; a weak D match, TRBD2 (5 bases). The CDR3 is 15 residues long. Germline V lookup: CDR1 SGHRS, CDR2 YFSETQ. V was pared by 1 base and J by 3 bases, with 10 bases between. The CDR3 DNA is TGCGCCAGCAGCTTGAGAGGGTCCTACACCGGGGAGCTGTTTTTT. It encodes CASSLRGSYTGELFF.

V is TRBV4-1 and J is TRBJ2-2; the match to TRBD2 covers 14 bases. V lost 1 base to trimming and J lost 4 bases; unmatched junction nucleotides: 2. CDR1 and CDR2 from the germline V gene are MGHRA and YSYEKL. CDR3 size: 17 residues. The CDR3: CASSQGLAGGGTGELFF. CDR3 bases: TGCGCCAGCAGCCAAGGACTAGCGGGAGGGGGCACCGGGGAGCTGTTTTTT.

This clonotype has ten or more counts. The V call is TRBV12-3 or TRBV12-4, the J call TRBJ2-1; D gene ambiguous. The CDR3 sequence is 13 residues long. V was cut by 3 bases and J by 5 bases, with 8 bases left in between. CDR3 region: CASSLYTNNEQFF. For the CDR3, the DNA is TGTGCCAGCAGTTTGTATACTAACAATGAGCAGTTCTTC.

This clonotype was observed a handful of times. The chain is built from TRBV4-2 and TRBJ1-5, with 7 bases fitting TRBD1. Germline V gives CDR1 LGHNA, CDR2 YNFKEQ. CDR3 length: 13 amino acids. V gave up 4 bases and J gave up 7 bases; unmatched junction bases: 4. The CDR3 DNA reads as TGTGCCAGCAGCCCTCCCAGGGGGCAGCCCCAGCATTTT. As protein: CASSPPRGQPQHF.

V is TRBV4-1 and J is TRBJ2-5; TRBD2 agrees at 13 bases. CDR3 length: 17 residues. V shed 4 bases and J 1 base; nucleotides not matched to a gene: 6. CDR1 MGHRA and CDR2 YSYEKL come from the germline V gene. The CDR3 reads CASSRALAGGGQETQYF. The CDR3 region has the DNA TGCGCCAGCAGCCGCGCACTAGCGGGAGGGGGCCAAGAGACCCAGTACTTC.

This clonotype was seen at least ten times. V usage is TRBV7-9 and J usage is TRBJ2-3; no firm D call. Germline lookup yields CDR1 SEHNR and CDR2 FQNEAQ (reference sequence). V lost 3 bases and J 4 bases, leaving 8 bases between the germline ends. CDR3 size: 13 residues. The CDR3 sequence: CASSFAASDTQYF. For the CDR3, the DNA is TGTGCCAGCAGCTTTGCAGCATCAGATACGCAGTATTTT.

There are many counts of this clonotype. This rearrangement joins TRBV28 to TRBJ1-5; 8 bases are a match to TRBD1. The CDR3 runs to 17 residues. With V trimmed by 4 bases and J by 5 bases, 13 bases remained unmatched. The germline CDR1 and CDR2 sequences are MDHEN and SYDVKM. The CDR3 here is CASSYLSPGGIDQPQHF. CDR3 DNA: TGTGCCAGCAGTTATCTGTCACCAGGGGGCATCGATCAGCCCCAGCATTTT.

This sequence joins TRBV20-1 and TRBJ2-1; 8 bases are shared with TRBD2. V shed 8 bases and J 6 bases; nucleotides not matched to a gene: 15. Germline V lookup: CDR1 DFQATT, CDR2 SNEGSKA (reference sequence). CDR3 size: 15 residues. For the CDR3, the DNA is TGCAGTACCGCTAGCCCCGCGGGAGGAGGCAATGAGCAGTTCTTC. This sequence encodes CSTASPAGGGNEQFF.

J is TRBJ2-3 and V is TRBV12-3 or TRBV12-4, with D perhaps matching TRBD2 (7 bases). Between the trimmed V and J ends, which lost 6 bases and 3 bases, there was a span of 13 bases. The CDR3 sequence is 14 residues long. DNA of the CDR3: TGTGCCAGCAGAGGGGGGGTGTTTACAGATACGCAGTATTTT. Its translation is CASRGGVFTDTQYF.

This sequence joins TRBV12-3 or TRBV12-4 and TRBJ1-1; the match to TRBD1 covers 7 bases. Trimming removed 5 bases from V and 1 base from J; junction bases left unmatched: 4. This CDR3 contains 14 residues. As DNA, the CDR3 is TGTGCCAGCAGTCCGGGACAGAAGAACACTGAAGCTTTCTTT. This sequence encodes CASSPGQKNTEAFF.

This chain uses TRBV30 with TRBJ2-3; the match to TRBD2 covers 11 bases. The V segment lost 2 bases and the J segment 5 bases; nucleotides outside the gene matches: 3. Looked up from germline, CDR1 is GTSNPN and CDR2 is SVGIG (reference sequence). The CDR3 sequence is 14 residues long. The CDR3 sequence: CAWSLAGGGDTQYF. The CDR3 nucleotides read TGTGCCTGGAGTCTAGCGGGAGGCGGAGATACGCAGTATTTT.

Ten or more counts support this clonotype. This chain joins TRBV9 and TRBJ1-5; D may be TRBD1 (5 bases). Germline-derived CDR1 and CDR2 are SGDLS and YYNGEE. CDR3 length: 14 residues. Trimming stripped 4 bases from V and 5 bases from J, with 13 bases between. The CDR3 protein is CASSRGGTDQPQHF. Here the CDR3 DNA reads TGTGCCAGCAGCCGAGGAGGGACCGATCAGCCCCAGCATTTT.

This clonotype occurred many times. As DNA, the CDR3 is TGTGCCAGCATCCCCTGGACTAGCGGGAGTACAGATACGCAGTATTTT. This sequence encodes CASIPWTSGSTDTQYF. The rearrangement links TRBV28 to TRBJ2-3; TRBD2 aligns across 13 bases. Trimming took 7 bases from V and 3 from J; bases not matched to a gene: 7. Per germline, CDR1 MDHEN and CDR2 SYDVKM. The CDR3 length is 16 residues.

At least ten counts were recorded for this clonotype. The rearrangement links TRBV7-2 to TRBJ1-1; 8 bases are shared with TRBD1. The CDR3 loop spans 15 amino acids. The V gene's germline CDR1 is SGHTA and CDR2 FQGNSA. After removal of 0 bases from V and 4 bases from J, the junction contained 4 bases not matched to a gene. CDR3 nucleotide sequence: TGTGCCAGCAGCTTAGCCCTAACAGGGGGCACTGAAGCTTTCTTT. Its protein is CASSLALTGGTEAFF.

This sequence joins TRBV19 and TRBJ2-7; D possibly corresponds to TRBD2 (5 bases). Trimming left V 3 bases short and J 3 bases short, with 15 bases between. This CDR3 region has 15 residues. In germline, CDR1 is LNHDA, CDR2 SQIVND (reference sequence). The CDR3 here is CASSMVVEGYYEQYF. CDR3 coding DNA: TGTGCCAGTAGTATGGTGGTCGAGGGATACTACGAGCAGTACTTC.

This clonotype was counted a few times. This chain links TRBV15 with TRBJ2-1, with 13 nucleotides matching TRBD2. After removal of 5 bases from V and 5 bases from J, the junction contained 18 bases not matched to a gene. This CDR3 has 20 residues. Germline loops: CDR1 LNHNV, CDR2 YYDKDF (reference sequence). The CDR3 DNA is TGTGCCACCAGCGTAGGACTAGCGGGAGTTGTTGTGCCGAGAAACAATGAGCAGTTCTTC. Translated: CATSVGLAGVVVPRNNEQFF.

Ten or more counts support this clonotype. This chain uses TRBV5-6 with TRBJ1-5, with D maybe TRBD1 (6 bases). This CDR3 spans 15 amino acids. Trimming cost V 0 bases and J 5 bases, with 12 bases left between them. Germline CDR1 reads SGHDT; CDR2 reads YYEEEE. The CDR3 nucleotides read TGTGCCAGCAGCTTGGGGACAGCGGTGGATCAGCCCCAGCATTTT. It encodes CASSLGTAVDQPQHF.

This clonotype was detected a few times. The genes are TRBV5-8 and TRBJ1-5; 10 nucleotides match TRBD1. The V gene's germline CDR1 is SGHTS and CDR2 YDEGEE. With V trimmed by 4 bases and J by 7 bases, 8 bases remained unmatched. There are 15 residues in the CDR3. As DNA, the CDR3 is TGTGCCAGCAGCCCTCGACAGGGGGCAGGGCAGCCCCAGCATTTT. It is translated as CASSPRQGAGQPQHF.

The sample holds a few counts of this clonotype. The chain uses TRBV5-1 and TRBJ2-3; D ambiguous. Deletions cut 4 bases from V and 0 bases from J, with 15 bases between. Germline loops: CDR1 SGHRS, CDR2 YFSETQ. CDR3 length: 16 amino acids. CDR3 DNA sequence: TGCGCCAGCAGCGAGAACCGGGCTACTAGCACAGATACGCAGTATTTT. It yields the protein CASSENRATSTDTQYF.

This clonotype was seen only a few times. The J gene is TRBJ1-1, the V gene TRBV12-3 or TRBV12-4, with D perhaps matching TRBD1 (5 bases). This CDR3 has 13 residues. The V and J ends lost 5 bases and 5 bases respectively, with 12 bases between them. CDR3 nucleotides: TGTGCCAGCAGTCGGGACTGGAGAACTGAAGCTTTCTTT. Its translation is CASSRDWRTEAFF.